The 11 T cell receptor beta chains reported below all come from one sample, sequenced in a study of graft-versus-host responses after intestinal transplantation (dated by TCRdb to the early 2020s). The sample's time point label, in plain terms: cells obtained before transplantation from donor or recipient. No antigen is known for these receptors. The method behind the library was the immunoSEQ multiplex PCR assay. The table comes from immuneACCESS by way of TCRdb, which keeps in-frame sequences with V and J called. Part of the clones is missing from these tables; in studies checked, under half for an unresolved V gene and the rest for unknown reasons. For this sample there are fewer than 120,000 clones; around 93% appear just once. The ten biggest clones cover roughly 0.5% of the sample. The sequenced sample was unstimulated CD8+ T cells sorted from spleen or lymph node cells, obtained before intestinal transplant. These receptor sequences come from a human donor who received an intestinal transplant.

This chain links TRBV10-1 with TRBJ2-7, with D perhaps given as TRBD1 or TRBD2 (6 bases each). CDR1 is WNHNN, CDR2 SYGVQD, per germline (reference sequence). The germline V and J ends were trimmed by 5 bases and 4 bases, with 12 bases remaining between them. The CDR3 contains 13 residues. CDR3 region: CASSPRGEYEQYF. The DNA for the CDR3 is TGCGCCAGCAGTCCTAGGGGGGAATACGAGCAGTACTTC.

This clone was seen only a few times. This chain uses TRBV9 with TRBJ2-7; 12 bases match TRBD2. J gave up 5 bases and V 0 bases, and 0 bases lay outside the gene matches. Germline assignment: CDR1 SGDLS and CDR2 YYNGEE. The CDR3 runs to 14 residues. In nucleotides, the CDR3 is TGTGCCAGCAGCGTAGGACTAGCGGGAGACGAGCAGTACTTC. This sequence encodes CASSVGLAGDEQYF.

The chain combines TRBV7-6 with TRBJ2-5; 8 nucleotides line up with TRBD1. The CDR3 spans 14 residues. V dropped 5 bases and J dropped 5; count of bases not matched to a gene: 7. Per the germline V gene, CDR1 is SGHVS and CDR2 is FNYEAQ. For the CDR3, the DNA is TGTGCCAGCAGCCCCACTCGGACAGGGGAGACCCAGTACTTC. Residues: CASSPTRTGETQYF.

The chain employs TRBV7-6 and TRBJ2-1, with D unresolved. Germline CDR1 is SGHVS and CDR2 is FNYEAQ. V was pared by 1 base and J by 5 bases, with 6 bases between. CDR3 length equals 13 residues. The CDR3 DNA sequence: TGTGCCAGCAGCTTAGAGGTGAACAATGAGCAGTTCTTC. Amino acid sequence: CASSLEVNNEQFF.

The chain is built from TRBV28 and TRBJ1-4; D is possibly TRBD1 (6 bases). The CDR3 totals 19 residues. Germline assignment: CDR1 MDHEN and CDR2 SYDVKM. The V gene lost 3 bases and the J gene lost 3 bases, with 23 bases spanning the gap. The CDR3 DNA is TGTGCCAGCAGTTTTTCTCGAGGGGGTGTGGGGGCCGCTAATGAAAAACTGTTTTTT. Protein sequence: CASSFSRGGVGAANEKLFF.

The V gene is TRBV7-3, the J gene TRBJ2-1, with D maybe TRBD1 (6 bases). Deletions cut 5 bases from V and 6 bases from J, with 14 bases between. Germline CDR1 SGHTA, CDR2 FQGTGA. This CDR3 comprises 14 residues. The CDR3 nucleotides read TGTGCCAGCAGCCTCGGGACACTCGTCAATGAGCAGTTCTTC. Residues: CASSLGTLVNEQFF.

The chain is built from TRBV19 and TRBJ2-7; TRBD1 might be the D (8 bases). Trimming cost V 6 bases and J 1 base, with 16 bases left between them. Germline CDR1 and CDR2: LNHDA and SQIVND (reference sequence). The CDR3 is 15 residues long. DNA for the CDR3: TGTGCCAGTAGCACCGACAGGGGAGGGTCCTACGAGCAGTACTTC. Amino acid sequence: CASSTDRGGSYEQYF. Filled out from reference TRBV19 and TRBJ2-7, the complete variable domain reads DGGITQSPKYLFRKEGQNVTLSCEQNLNHDAMYWYRQDPGQGLRLIYYSQIVNDFQKGDIAEGYSVSREKKESFPLTVTSAQKNPTAFYLCASSTDRGGSYEQYFGPGTRLTVT.

The chain recombines TRBV7-8 with TRBJ2-7; D not resolved. V was pared by 5 bases and J by 5 bases, with 7 bases between. Germline V gene sequence: CDR1 SGHVS, CDR2 FQNEAQ. The CDR3 is made up of 11 amino acids. In DNA form, the CDR3 reads TGTGCCAGCAGCCCCGCCAACGAGCAGTACTTC. Translated: CASSPANEQYF.

The chain joins TRBV27 to TRBJ2-5, with a possible D match to TRBD2 (6 bases). The CDR3 spans 13 residues. V lost 5 bases and J 9 bases, leaving 16 bases between the germline ends. The germline CDR1 and CDR2 sequences are MNHEY and SMNVEV (reference sequence). CDR3 sequence (DNA): TGTGCCAGCAGTCCGGACTACCAAGACGCCCAGTACTTC. Translation gives CASSPDYQDAQYF.

This chain links TRBV7-3 with TRBJ2-2; D perhaps matches TRBD1 (5 bases). Germline values: CDR1 SGHTA, CDR2 FQGTGA. The V and J ends lost 1 base and 7 bases respectively, with 10 bases between them. The CDR3 loop spans 14 amino acids. DNA for the CDR3: TGTGCCAGCAGCTTAAGGCCCGACAGCGGGGAGCTGTTTTTT. Amino acids: CASSLRPDSGELFF.

The V call is TRBV6-5, the J call TRBJ2-5; TRBD2 is a possible D gene (5 bases). The germline V and J ends were trimmed by 4 bases and 5 bases, with 14 bases remaining between them. The germline CDR1 and CDR2 sequences are MNHEY and SVGAGI. This CDR3 contains 14 residues. The DNA for the CDR3 is TGTGCCAGCAGTTCGGACTCCCCCCGGGAGACCCAGTACTTC. This sequence encodes CASSSDSPRETQYF.